A selection of T cell receptor beta chains follows, all from one sample in a study of T cell repertoires in cytomegalovirus infection. TCRdb called the reads again in MiXCR, with one record for every CDR3 protein. Among about 220,000 distinct CDR3 sequences listed, approximately 38% were seen once. For these receptors, no antigen is known. Source: CD8+ T cells from cultured PBMCs, taken from culture after CMV antigen stimulation. All receptors derive from a human donor in good health (CMV status not recorded). Some clones in this sample may be carry-over from other donors' samples. The CDR3 runs from the conserved cysteine through the conserved F or W. D genes are given only for firm matches. Size values are once, few and many counts, or a class for expanded clones, and some rows have none.

clone size	V gene	D gene	J gene	CDR3 DNA	CDR3 protein
NA	TRBV6-1	NA	TRBJ1-5	TGTGCCAGCAGTGAATTGGGTTTCAATCAGCCCCAGCATTTT	CASSELGFNQPQHF
NA	TRBV27	NA	TRBJ1-5	TGTGCCAGCAGTTGGACCGGTACAGGAGCCCAGCATTTT	CASSWTGTGAQHF
few	TRBV19	TRBD1	TRBJ2-7	TGTGCCAGTAGTGCCGGGACAGAGGCGGCTAGGCAGTACTTC	CASSAGTEAARQYF
NA	TRBV5-1	NA	TRBJ1-1	TGCGCCAGCAGCTCCTCCGGGGGTGAAGCTTTCTTT	CASSSSGGEAFF
once	TRBV28	NA	TRBJ2-7	TGTGCCAGCAGTCTCCTTGATAGCGTTACCTACGAGCAGTACTTC	CASSLLDSVTYEQYF
NA	TRBV5-1	TRBD2	TRBJ2-1	TGCGCCAGCAGCTTGAAAGTTAGCGGGAACTCCTACAATGAGCAGTTCTTC	CASSLKVSGNSYNEQFF
NA	TRBV15	NA	TRBJ1-6	TGTGCCACAACCGAGAACAATTCACCCCTCCACTTT	CATTENNSPLHF
NA	TRBV5-6	TRBD2	TRBJ2-1	TGTGCCAGCAGCCCGGCGGGGGAGAACAATGAGCAGTTCTTC	CASSPAGENNEQFF
NA	TRBV7-9	TRBD1	TRBJ2-7	TGTGCCAGCGGATTGGGGTTAGAGGGGGCCTCGGCGTACGAGCAGTACTTC	CASGLGLEGASAYEQYF
NA	TRBV9	NA	TRBJ2-3	TGTGCCAGCAGCGGGGAGGGGGGGCGAGGCTACCGGACCCCTAGAGGCCCAGATACGCAGTATTTT	CASSGEGGRGYRTPRGPDTQYF
few	TRBV11-2	TRBD2	TRBJ2-2	TGTGCCAGCAGCCCCTACTGGCGGGGGGCATCCTCCAACACCGGGGAGCTGTTTTTT	CASSPYWRGASSNTGELFF
NA	TRBV15	NA	TRBJ1-6	TGTGCCACCAGCAGAGACCAACAGGATAATTCACCCCTCCACTTT	CATSRDQQDNSPLHF
NA	TRBV14	NA	TRBJ1-4	TGTGCCAGCAGCCAACTTCTAAGGGAAAAACTGTTTTTT	CASSQLLREKLFF
NA	TRBV4-2	TRBD2	TRBJ2-7	TGTGCCAGCAGCCAAGAAGTTGGTCTAGGACTAGCGGGAGCCTACGAGCAGTACTTC	CASSQEVGLGLAGAYEQYF
NA	TRBV4-1	TRBD2	TRBJ2-4	TGCGCCAGCAGCCATCTACTAGCGGGAGCTGACATTCAGTACTTC	CASSHLLAGADIQYF
few	TRBV11-2	NA	TRBJ1-1	TGTGCCAGCAGCCCGGGGGGACTGATATTCACTGAAGCTTTCTTT	CASSPGGLIFTEAFF
few	TRBV7-7	NA	TRBJ2-3	TGTGCCAGCAGCTCCGGAGGGAGCCTCACAGATACGCAGTATTTT	CASSSGGSLTDTQYF
many	TRBV11-2	NA	TRBJ1-5	TGTGCCAGCAGCTTGACCGGGGGGTTGAGCAATCAGCCCCAGCATTTT	CASSLTGGLSNQPQHF
NA	TRBV6-6	NA	TRBJ2-7	TGTGCCAGCAGTCAGTTAGCCCGGGACGGACTCTACGAGCAGTACTTC	CASSQLARDGLYEQYF
NA	TRBV28	TRBD2	TRBJ2-3	TGTGCCAGCCAAAGCGGGAGTGCCACAGATACGCAGTATTTT	CASQSGSATDTQYF
NA	TRBV20-1	NA	TRBJ1-1	TGCAGTGCTAGACGGCAGAACACTGAAGCTTTCTTT	CSARRQNTEAFF
NA	TRBV7-3	TRBD1	TRBJ2-1	TGTGCCAGCAGCTCCTCGTCCTGGGACAGGCAGTACAATGAGCAGTTCTTC	CASSSSSWDRQYNEQFF
few	TRBV11-2	TRBD1	TRBJ1-1	TGTGCCAGCAGCTTAGAGGGGACAGGGCCTATGAACACTGAAGCTTTCTTT	CASSLEGTGPMNTEAFF
few	TRBV7-3	NA	TRBJ2-3	TGTGCCAGCAGCTTAATGGGTAGCACAGATACGCAGTATTTT	CASSLMGSTDTQYF
NA	TRBV14	NA	TRBJ2-7	TGTGCCAGCAGCGTGGGAAGTTGGGCCTACGAGCAGTACTTC	CASSVGSWAYEQYF
few	TRBV7-9	TRBD2	TRBJ2-3	TGTGCCAGCAGCCGACTAGCGGGAGCAGGCACAGATACGCAGTATTTT	CASSRLAGAGTDTQYF
many	TRBV7-3	TRBD1	TRBJ1-1	TGTGCCAGCAGCTTAACGTCTGTATTCACAGGGGTCACTGAAGCTTTCTTT	CASSLTSVFTGVTEAFF
few	TRBV11-2	NA	TRBJ2-1	TGTGCCAGCAGCTTAGATGTGGGGGACCCCAATGAGCAGTTCTTC	CASSLDVGDPNEQFF
few	TRBV7-2	NA	TRBJ2-1	TGTGCCAGCAGCTCTACTCAGAATGAGCAGTTCTTC	CASSSTQNEQFF
NA	TRBV7-9	NA	TRBJ2-1	TGTGCCAGCAGCTATGGACAGATATACAATGAGCAGTTCTTC	CASSYGQIYNEQFF
NA	TRBV28	NA	TRBJ2-7	TGTGCCAGCAGTTTTGGTGGGAGAGGGGACGAGCAGTACTTC	CASSFGGRGDEQYF
NA	TRBV12-5	TRBD1	TRBJ1-2	TGTGCTAGTGGTTTACCCCCTCCAGGGGGCTATGGCTACACCTTC	CASGLPPPGGYGYTF
NA	TRBV7-4	NA	TRBJ1-2	TGTGCCAGCAGCTTCGACAGCTACTATGGCTACACCTTC	CASSFDSYYGYTF
many	TRBV18	TRBD1	TRBJ2-1	TGTGCCAGCTCCCAGATCGACAGGGGGCCCTACAATGAGCAGTTCTTC	CASSQIDRGPYNEQFF
NA	TRBV11-2	TRBD2	TRBJ2-2	TGTGCCAGCAGCCCCCCCCTACTAGCGTACACCGGGGAGCTGTTTTTT	CASSPPLLAYTGELFF
NA	TRBV4-2	NA	TRBJ1-5	TGTGCCAGCAGCCAAGGCCCTCTCCTTCCGGCCCCCAATCAGCCCCAGCATTTT	CASSQGPLLPAPNQPQHF
NA	TRBV27	NA	TRBJ1-1	TGTGCCAGCAGTCCAGGACAGAAGGAGAACACTGAAGCTTTCTTT	CASSPGQKENTEAFF
NA	TRBV18	NA	TRBJ1-4	TGTGCCAGCTCACCACGAGCGGGGTCCGACGAAAAACTGTTTTTT	CASSPRAGSDEKLFF
NA	TRBV28	NA	TRBJ2-3	TGTGCCAGCAGTTTAGGCCCAACCCTCTCTAGCGTAACGGGAGATACGCAGTATTTT	CASSLGPTLSSVTGDTQYF
few	TRBV5-5	TRBD2	TRBJ2-2	TGTGCCAGCAGCTTGGGACTAGCGGGAGGGCGAACCGGGGAGCTGTTTTTT	CASSLGLAGGRTGELFF
many	TRBV19	TRBD2	TRBJ2-1	TGTGCCAGTAGTGAGAGCGGGAGCTACAATGAGCAGTTCTTC	CASSESGSYNEQFF
few	TRBV7-8	TRBD1	TRBJ2-4	TGTGCCAGCAGCTTAGATCGGACAGGGAACATTCAGTACTTC	CASSLDRTGNIQYF